This entry describes one TCR beta chain. As yet, its antigen is unknown. This record belongs to a study of T-cell reconstitution after alpha-beta-depleted transplantation in children. Study-level results: Diversity of TCRbeta at day 60 was high in some patients, arising from surviving recipient T cells and thymic progenitors. Reportedly, alpha-beta T cells present about two months post-transplant originated from several hundred expanded clones of graft origin. It was newly produced T cells that mostly accounted for T-cell counts and diversity one year after transplant.

V lost 7 bases to trimming and J lost 0 bases, with 10 bases between them. The V gene's germline CDR1 is SQVTM and CDR2 ANQGSEA. The CDR3 covers 13 residues. Preparation of the TCRbeta library was carried out with unique molecular identifiers. In TCRdb, the PCR reads were re-called with MiXCR into one record per CDR3 protein. This table has around 960,000 distinct CDR3 sequences, 25% to 35% appearing once. The chain combines TRBV29-1 with TRBJ2-4, with no clear D. This clonotype was obtained from a boy less than two years old who had a stem cell transplant for SCID, so the T cells may come from the graft donor. The material sequenced was PBMCs, mostly from graft donor cells, taken 360 days after TCRalphabeta/CD19-depleted stem cell transplant. The DNA of the CDR3 is TGCAGCGCCCTACTGGTAGCCAAAAACATTCAGTACTTC. Its protein product is CSALLVAKNIQYF.